This paragraph reports one TCR beta chain. The data were obtained in a study of blood T cell repertoires in COVID-19. The CDR3 has 15 residues. The germline gives CDR1 SGHDT, CDR2 YYEEEE. The V gene end was trimmed by 0 bases and the J gene end by 15 bases; junction bases not matched to a gene: 9. TCRdb's copy holds only in-frame clones and misses some; the assay was immunoSEQ multiplex PCR. This sample yields roughly 310,000 clones, of which 70% to 90% are seen a single time; over 8% belongs to the top ten. Sequences were obtained from PBMCs or T cells enriched from blood (not recorded which). The rearrangement uses TRBV5-6 and TRBJ1-6; TRBD1 matches 10 bases. The sequence came from a woman aged 40-49 years who had recovered from COVID-19. The CDR3 is CASSLGGQGRASLHF. DNA for the CDR3: TGTGCCAGCAGCTTGGGGGGACAGGGGAGAGCGAGCCTCCACTTT.